The 5 T cell receptor beta chains in this list originate from one sample, sequenced in a study of cytomegalovirus exposure and HLA in healthy donors. 60 Vbeta and 13 Jbeta primers were used in PCR. Libraries were prepared by immunoSEQ multiplex PCR; TCRdb keeps only in-frame clonotypes and omits some of them. The sample has approximately 88,000 clones; over 75% are singletons. The sequencing sample was made of PBMCs. These receptors were obtained from a man aged 30 to 45 in good health and CMV-seropositive.

J is TRBJ2-5 and V is TRBV2, with D maybe TRBD2 (5 bases). The length of the CDR3 is 15 residues. V was cut by 5 bases and J by 1 base, with 14 bases left in between. Per germline, CDR1 SNHLY and CDR2 FYNNEI. The CDR3 DNA sequence: TGTGCCAGCAGTAATCCCGGGGAGCCCCAAGAGACCCAGTACTTC. Its protein product is CASSNPGEPQETQYF.

The chain couples TRBV19 to TRBJ1-4; 8 positions agree with TRBD1. With 7 bases clipped from V and 8 bases from J, the junction kept 12 bases outside the gene matches. Germline CDR1 and CDR2: LNHDA and SQIVND (reference sequence). CDR3 length: 15 amino acids. The CDR3 protein is CASTPWRDRREKLFF. The CDR3 DNA follows: TGTGCCAGTACTCCGTGGCGGGACAGGCGAGAAAAACTGTTTTTT.

The chain uses TRBV6-5 and TRBJ2-1; no clear D. Germline CDR1 is MNHEY and CDR2 is SVGAGI. The CDR3 totals 15 residues. V lost 2 bases, J lost 1 base, and 9 bases lay in between. CDR3 amino acids: CASSYPNWSYNEQFF. CDR3 bases: TGTGCCAGCAGTTACCCAAACTGGTCCTACAATGAGCAGTTCTTC.

Only a few counts were recorded for this clone. The rearrangement joins TRBV19 to TRBJ1-2; unclear D gene. Germline CDR1 LNHDA, CDR2 SQIVND (reference sequence). The V end was cut by 4 bases, the J end by 1 base, with 4 bases between. This CDR3 spans 12 amino acids. The CDR3 region is CASSTYNYGYTF. In DNA form, the CDR3 reads TGTGCCAGTAGTACCTATAACTATGGCTACACCTTC.

The genes are TRBV9 and TRBJ1-2; 9 bases map to TRBD1. The CDR3 contains 15 residues. Losses at the gene ends were 3 bases for V and 6 bases for J; bases not matched to a gene: 9. From germline, CDR1 is SGDLS and CDR2 YYNGEE. The CDR3 loop is CASSARVQGADGYTF. The CDR3 nucleotides are TGTGCCAGCAGCGCCCGAGTACAGGGGGCGGATGGCTACACCTTC.